A single sample is the source of the 14 T cell receptor beta chains below, sequenced in a study of CXCR3-negative and CXCR3-positive naive CD8 T cells. Through 5' RACE with UMI labels, the TRB cDNA libraries were prepared. Reprocessing the 5' RACE reads, TCRdb reports a single entry for every CDR3 protein and omits DNA. Its table lists about 130,000 distinct CDR3 sequences. Specimen: naive CXCR3- CD8+ T cells from blood. This sample's subset: CD45RO-CCR7+CD27+CD95- naive CD8+ T cells lacking CXCR3 (TNR3-). These receptors were collected from a human donor in good health. Some clones in this sample may be carry-over from other donors' samples.

The genes are TRBV28 and TRBJ1-1; there is no DNA to check the TCRdb D call of TRBD1. This CDR3 has 12 amino acids. Germline CDR1 MDHEN, CDR2 SYDVKM. CDR3: CASSLLGQGPFF.

This chain uses TRBV25-1 with TRBJ1-1; lacking DNA, the TRBD1 call made by TCRdb goes unchecked. Germline V lookup: CDR1 MGHDK, CDR2 SYGVNS. The CDR3 is 15 residues long. CDR3 in amino acids: CASSIRDRKSTEAFF.

V is TRBV12-3 or TRBV12-4 and J is TRBJ2-5; TCRdb picks TRBD1, but there is no DNA to check that call. This CDR3 has 13 residues. The CDR3 protein is CAMKGAVEETQYF.

The V call is TRBV9, the J call TRBJ1-3; the TCRdb call, TRBD1, lacks DNA for checking. This CDR3 spans 15 amino acids. Germline-derived CDR1 and CDR2 are SGDLS and YYNGEE. The CDR3 region is CASSAGRISGSTIYF.

The J gene is TRBJ2-7, the V gene TRBV12-3 or TRBV12-4. This CDR3 contains 12 residues. This chain's CDR3 is CASSDQNAEQYF.

The V gene is TRBV28, the J gene TRBJ2-3; TCRdb selects TRBD2, and the lack of DNA leaves this call unchecked. The CDR3 is 21 residues long. Germline V gene sequence: CDR1 MDHEN, CDR2 SYDVKM. The CDR3 region is CASSFQRGLLAGGVTTDTQYF.

The J gene is TRBJ2-2, the V gene TRBV7-7. The length of the CDR3 is 14 residues. Germline CDR1 reads SSHAT; CDR2 reads FNYEAQ (reference sequence). CDR3 sequence reads: CASSSSEVTGELFF.

The chain joins TRBV7-2 to TRBJ2-5; TCRdb's D call of TRBD2 is untestable without DNA. Germline values: CDR1 SGHTA, CDR2 FQGNSA. There are 16 residues in the CDR3. The CDR3 protein is CASSLRTSGGEETQYF.

The genes are TRBV19 and TRBJ2-7; without DNA, the TCRdb call of TRBD2 cannot be checked. CDR3 length: 15 amino acids. CDR1 is LNHDA, CDR2 SQIVND, per germline (reference sequence). CDR3 residues: CASSIGGGEDYEQYF.

The genes are TRBV28 and TRBJ2-5; no DNA is available, so the TRBD2 call from TCRdb remains unchecked. The CDR3 is made up of 14 amino acids. Looked up from germline, CDR1 is MDHEN and CDR2 is SYDVKM. Here the CDR3 reads CASSFEAGEETQYF.

The chain joins TRBV11-3 to TRBJ2-5; as DNA is missing, the TRBD1 call by TCRdb cannot be tested. The CDR3 runs to 14 residues. Germline V lookup: CDR1 SGHNT, CDR2 YENEEA. The CDR3 is CASSPPQGRETQYF.

The rearrangement uses TRBV13 and TRBJ2-3. The CDR3 consists of 13 residues. Germline V lookup: CDR1 PRHDT, CDR2 FYEKMQ (reference sequence). CDR3 sequence reads: CASSSESTDTQYF.

This chain uses TRBV4-2 with TRBJ2-2; TCRdb lists TRBD1, though no DNA is available to test this call. Germline CDR1 and CDR2: LGHNA and YNFKEQ. The CDR3 consists of 17 residues. Here the CDR3 reads CASSQGQGASNTGELFF.

J is TRBJ2-1 and V is TRBV9; without DNA, the TCRdb call of TRBD2 cannot be checked. Germline lookup yields CDR1 SGDLS and CDR2 YYNGEE. The CDR3 sequence is 15 residues long. The CDR3 here is CASSVVPGTRREAFF. Complete variable domain (other parts from reference TRBV9 and TRBJ2-1): DSGVTQTPKHLITATGQRVTLRCSPRSGDLSVYWYQQSLDQGLQFLIQYYNGEERAKGNILERFSAQQFPDLHSELNLSSLELGDSALYFCASSVVPGTRREAFFGPGTRLTVL.